The subject of this entry is one TCR beta chain. This sample was included in a study of blood T cell repertoires in COVID-19. As processed by the authors: Scientists estimated how many nucleated cells there were by amplifying reference gene primers. This table comes from immunoSEQ multiplex PCR, and its TCRdb copy is limited to in-frame clones, with some not included. The V and J calls and clone size are taken from that table; D and trimming were inferred from the DNA. The sample has fewer than 250,000 clones, over 75% seen once. Germline V gene data show CDR1 as MNHEY and CDR2 as SMNVEV (reference sequence). The CDR3 contains 18 residues. With 0 bases removed from V and 2 bases from J, the gap between germline ends came to 16 bases. Participants reported their clinical history, and cohort assignment relied on those reports. Within 2 weeks before study entry, exposed participants met a COVID-19 case.

The sequencing sample was made of PBMCs or T cells enriched from blood (not recorded which). The chain is built from TRBV27 and TRBJ2-2, with D perhaps matching TRBD1 (6 bases). This clonotype originated in a woman in her thirties who had been exposed to COVID-19. The CDR3 is CASSLSLRGPPNTGELFF. For the CDR3, the DNA is TGTGCCAGCAGTTTATCCCTCAGGGGACCCCCTAACACCGGGGAGCTGTTTTTT.